This is a list of T cell receptor beta chains from one sample in a study of T cell responses to AZD1222 COVID-19 vaccine. Sequencing used immunoSEQ multiplex PCR; TCRdb keeps in-frame clones, though not all of them. The sample consists of roughly 50,000 clones, roughly 87% of them appearing once. The starting material was peripheral blood, obtained on day 0 of AZD1222 vaccination. These receptors came from an adult in good health. Both conserved end residues are part of each CDR3.

v_call,j_call,cdr3_aa
TRBV5-4,TRBJ2-1,CASTRGAANEQFF
TRBV5-1,TRBJ2-2,CASSLSAGDTGELFF
TRBV10-3,TRBJ2-7,CAISERASGTVRYEQYF
TRBV7-2,TRBJ1-3,CASSLALGNTIYF
TRBV30,TRBJ1-2,CAWNRDRGGYTF
TRBV10-3,TRBJ2-1,CAIRDRESYNEQFF
TRBV3-1/TRBV3-2,TRBJ1-1,CASSRINGQMNTEAFF
TRBV21-1,TRBJ1-4,CASTAGGQGRETNEKLFF
TRBV10-3,TRBJ2-1,CAIGDEQFF
TRBV5-4,TRBJ2-7,CASSLDTYEQYF
TRBV9,TRBJ2-2,CASSVAGLANTGELFF